A single sample gave rise to the 18 T cell receptor beta chains below, sequenced in a study of T-cell reconstitution after alpha-beta-depleted transplantation in children. During its preparation, the TCRbeta library received unique molecular identifiers. TCRdb recomputed calls from the PCR reads with MiXCR, one row per CDR3 protein. The sample has about 610,000 distinct CDR3 sequences; roughly a tenth are singletons. The specimen comprised PBMCs from the stem cell graft donor, sampled from the stem cell graft. Receptor source: a human donor who donated a stem cell graft to a child with acute myeloid leukemia.

This clonotype was seen repeatedly, ten times or more. The genes are TRBV5-1 and TRBJ1-5, with D possibly being TRBD1 (5 bases). The CDR3 runs to 15 residues. The germline CDR1 and CDR2 sequences are SGHRS and YFSETQ. Trimming cost V 0 bases and J 6 bases, with 13 bases left between them. CDR3 loop: CASSLGSGSGQPQHF. The CDR3 DNA reads TGCGCCAGCAGCTTGGGATCAGGGTCCGGTCAGCCCCAGCATTTT.

V is TRBV27 and J is TRBJ1-1, with no clear D. Deletions cut 5 bases from V and 2 bases from J, with 18 bases between. CDR1 is MNHEY and CDR2 is SMNVEV in the germline V gene (reference sequence). CDR3 length: 16 amino acids. CDR3 DNA sequence: TGTGCCAGCAGTCCCGGGCCGCACGGATCAAACACTGAAGCTTTCTTT. Protein sequence: CASSPGPHGSNTEAFF.

This clonotype was seen only a few times. The V and J genes are TRBV3-1 and TRBJ2-3; D unclear. This CDR3 has 14 residues. Germline lookup yields CDR1 LGHDT and CDR2 YNNKEL (reference sequence). V dropped 0 bases and J dropped 0 bases, with 4 bases sitting between them. CDR3 sequence (DNA): TGTGCCAGCAGCCAAGATCTTAGCACAGATACGCAGTATTTT. Its translation is CASSQDLSTDTQYF.

This clonotype was observed a few times. The CDR3: CASSYGAAIEKLFF. The CDR3 DNA follows: TGTGCCAGCAGCTATGGGGCAGCCATTGAAAAACTGTTTTTT. The J gene is TRBJ1-4, the V gene TRBV5-6; D may be TRBD1 (5 bases). V shed 3 bases and J shed 7 bases, with 13 bases lying between them. CDR1 and CDR2 from the germline V gene are SGHDT and YYEEEE. The CDR3 totals 14 residues.

Many counts were recorded for this clonotype. V is TRBV6-5 and J is TRBJ2-7; 10 bases map to TRBD1. The CDR3 is 18 amino acids. Germline V gene sequence: CDR1 MNHEY, CDR2 SVGAGI. Trimming took 4 bases from V and 3 from J; bases not matched to a gene: 15. DNA for the CDR3: TGTGCCAGCAGTTCCTACCCTAGCCGGGACAGGGGTTACTACGAGCAGTACTTC. This gives the protein CASSSYPSRDRGYYEQYF.

This clonotype was counted between two and nine times. This rearrangement joins TRBV3-1 to TRBJ2-1; TRBD2 matches 14 bases. The CDR3 consists of 17 residues. V shed 1 base, J shed 5 bases, and the junction held 4 bases outside the gene matches. In germline, CDR1 is LGHDT, CDR2 YNNKEL (reference sequence). The CDR3 nucleotides are TGTGCCAGCAGCCAAGTAGGGGGACTAGCGGGAGACAATGAGCAGTTCTTC. This translates into CASSQVGGLAGDNEQFF.

This clonotype has ten or more counts. The rearrangement links TRBV28 to TRBJ2-7; possible D gene TRBD1, 6 bases. Between the trimmed V and J ends, which lost 7 bases and 5 bases, there was a span of 12 bases. From germline, CDR1 is MDHEN and CDR2 SYDVKM. The CDR3 has 12 residues. This CDR3 reads CASNRVSDEQYF. The CDR3 nucleotides read TGTGCCAGCAACAGGGTTTCGGACGAGCAGTACTTC. Full variable domain (remainder filled in from reference TRBV28 and TRBJ2-7): DVKVTQSSRYLVKRTGEKVFLECVQDMDHENMFWYRQDPGLGLRLIYFSYDVKMKEKGDIPEGYSVSREKKERFSLILESASTNQTSMYLCASNRVSDEQYFGPGTRLTVT.

The chain combines TRBV5-1 with TRBJ2-1; 13 bases map to TRBD2. Unmatched junction bases numbered 6, after V lost 4 bases and J lost 5 bases. The CDR3 is 16 residues long. Germline-derived CDR1 and CDR2 are SGHRS and YFSETQ. In DNA form, the CDR3 reads TGCGCCAGCAGCCGTGTACTAGCGGGAGGGAACAATGAGCAGTTCTTC. Protein: CASSRVLAGGNNEQFF.

This clonotype was detected many times. This chain uses TRBV29-1 with TRBJ1-1; the D gene is possibly TRBD1 (6 bases). CDR3 size: 12 residues. CDR1 is SQVTM and CDR2 is ANQGSEA in the germline V gene. Trimming cost V 7 bases and J 4 bases, with 13 bases left between them. CDR3 amino acids: CSASGGFTEAFF. In DNA form, the CDR3 reads TGCAGCGCCTCGGGGGGCTTCACTGAAGCTTTCTTT.

The CDR3 nucleotides are TGTGCCAGCAGCCAAAACCCCGGGACAGTTAGGTCTGGGGCCAACGTCCTGACTTTC. Translated, it gives CASSQNPGTVRSGANVLTF. This chain links TRBV14 with TRBJ2-6; 7 bases agree with TRBD1. The CDR3 is 19 amino acids. Germline values: CDR1 SGHDN, CDR2 FVKESK. V lost 2 bases and J lost 1; bases outside the gene matches: 11.

The chain links TRBV20-1 to TRBJ2-1, with D tentatively TRBD2 (5 bases). The CDR3 is 16 amino acids. Germline CDR1 DFQATT, CDR2 SNEGSKA (reference sequence). Deletions cut 5 bases from V and 3 bases from J, with 20 bases between. The CDR3 protein is CSAQTLAPFNYNEQFF. CDR3 in DNA: TGCAGTGCTCAGACGCTAGCCCCTTTCAACTACAATGAGCAGTTCTTC.

The chain carries TRBV3-1 and TRBJ1-5; a possible D gene is TRBD1 (5 bases). V lost 1 base to trimming and J lost 3 bases, with 10 bases between them. This CDR3 spans 15 amino acids. Germline V gives CDR1 LGHDT, CDR2 YNNKEL (reference sequence). For the CDR3, the DNA is TGTGCCAGCAGCCAAGCGACGGGGGTCAATCAGCCCCAGCATTTT. It is translated as CASSQATGVNQPQHF. The full variable domain, with the rest looked up from reference TRBV3-1 and TRBJ1-5, is DTAVSQTPKYLVTQMGNDKSIKCEQNLGHDTMYWYKQDSKKFLKIMFSYNNKELIINETVPNRFSPKSPDKAHLNLHINSLELGDSAVYFCASSQATGVNQPQHFGDGTRLSIL.

There are many counts of this clonotype. This chain uses TRBV9 with TRBJ2-1; D is uncertain. The CDR3 is made up of 14 amino acids. Germline V gives CDR1 SGDLS, CDR2 YYNGEE. Deletions cut 3 bases from V and 10 bases from J, with 17 bases between. The CDR3 reads CASSAGRASGEQFF. The DNA of the CDR3 is TGTGCCAGCAGCGCTGGACGGGCTTCCGGGGAGCAGTTCTTC.

The chain employs TRBV9 and TRBJ2-1; weak D call: TRBD2 (5 bases). V was trimmed by 0 bases and J by 6 bases, leaving 13 bases between them. This CDR3 contains 15 residues. Per germline, CDR1 SGDLS and CDR2 YYNGEE. CDR3 protein: CASSVATTRANEQFF. The CDR3 bases are TGTGCCAGCAGCGTAGCTACTACTAGAGCCAATGAGCAGTTCTTC.

The chain links TRBV6-2 or TRBV6-3 to TRBJ2-7; 7 nucleotides agree with TRBD1. V shed 6 bases, J shed 1 base, and the junction held 15 bases outside the gene matches. The CDR3 has 17 residues. Germline CDR1 is MNHEY and CDR2 is SVGEGT. The CDR3 DNA is TGTGCCAGCAGGGACCAACATTTTCCGGGACAGTCCTACGAGCAGTACTTC. Protein: CASRDQHFPGQSYEQYF.

This clonotype was seen ten or more times. This chain links TRBV5-1 with TRBJ1-2; 7 bases agree with TRBD1. Germline CDR1 is SGHRS and CDR2 is YFSETQ. V was pared by 0 bases and J by 6 bases, with 11 bases of the junction left unmatched. This CDR3 contains 16 residues. The CDR3 protein is CASSLDFPDRVNGYTF. The CDR3 DNA is TGCGCCAGCAGCTTGGATTTTCCCGACAGGGTAAATGGCTACACCTTC. Full variable domain (outside the CDR3, taken from reference TRBV5-1 and TRBJ1-2): KAGVTQTPRYLIKTRGQQVTLSCSPISGHRSVSWYQQTPGQGLQFLFEYFSETQRNKGNFPGRFSGRQFSNSRSEMNVSTLELGDSALYLCASSLDFPDRVNGYTFGSGTRLTVV.

V and J are TRBV29-1 and TRBJ2-4; 7 positions agree with TRBD1. Trimming at V came to 6 bases and at J to 2 bases, leaving 4 bases not matched to a gene. CDR3 length equals 13 residues. Germline V lookup: CDR1 SQVTM, CDR2 ANQGSEA. For the CDR3, the DNA is TGCAGCGTGGTGGACAGGTCCAAAAACATTCAGTACTTC. Its protein product is CSVVDRSKNIQYF.

The V and J genes are TRBV6-2 or TRBV6-3 and TRBJ2-6, with TRBD1 matching over 8 bases. From germline, CDR1 is MNHEY and CDR2 SVGEGT. The CDR3 runs 19 residues. V lost 0 bases and J lost 2; bases outside the gene matches: 9. The CDR3 region has the DNA TGTGCCAGCAGTTACTCCCTCGGACAGGGTGGGACTGGGGCCAACGTCCTGACTTTC. Translating it yields CASSYSLGQGGTGANVLTF.